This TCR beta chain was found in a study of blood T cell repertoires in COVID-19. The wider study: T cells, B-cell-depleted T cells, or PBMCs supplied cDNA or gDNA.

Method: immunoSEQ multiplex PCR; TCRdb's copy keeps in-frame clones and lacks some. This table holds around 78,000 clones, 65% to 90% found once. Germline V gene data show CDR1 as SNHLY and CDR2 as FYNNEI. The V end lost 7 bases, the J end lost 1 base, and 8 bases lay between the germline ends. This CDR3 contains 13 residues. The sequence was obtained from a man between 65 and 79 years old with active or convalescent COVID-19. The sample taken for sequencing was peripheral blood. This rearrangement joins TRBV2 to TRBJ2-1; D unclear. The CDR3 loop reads CASKSQSYNEQFF. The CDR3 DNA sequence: TGTGCCAGCAAATCGCAGTCCTACAATGAGCAGTTCTTC.